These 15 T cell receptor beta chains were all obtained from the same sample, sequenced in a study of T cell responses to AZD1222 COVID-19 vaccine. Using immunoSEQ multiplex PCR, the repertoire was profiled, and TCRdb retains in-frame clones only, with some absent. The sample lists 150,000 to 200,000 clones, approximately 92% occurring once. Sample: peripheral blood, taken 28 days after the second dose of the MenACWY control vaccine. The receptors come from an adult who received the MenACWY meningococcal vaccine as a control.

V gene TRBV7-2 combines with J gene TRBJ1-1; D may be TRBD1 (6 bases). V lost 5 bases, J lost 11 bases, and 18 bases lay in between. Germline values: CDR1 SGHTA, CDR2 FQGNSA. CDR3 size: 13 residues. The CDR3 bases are TGTGCCAGCAGCCGTCAGACGGGACACGGGGCTTTCTTT. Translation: CASSRQTGHGAFF.

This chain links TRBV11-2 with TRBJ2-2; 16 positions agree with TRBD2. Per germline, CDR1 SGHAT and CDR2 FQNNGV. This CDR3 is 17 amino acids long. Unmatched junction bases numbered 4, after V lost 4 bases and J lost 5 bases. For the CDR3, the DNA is TGTGCCAGCAGCTCACCGGGACTAGCGGGGGGGACCGGGGAGCTGTTTTTT. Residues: CASSSPGLAGGTGELFF.

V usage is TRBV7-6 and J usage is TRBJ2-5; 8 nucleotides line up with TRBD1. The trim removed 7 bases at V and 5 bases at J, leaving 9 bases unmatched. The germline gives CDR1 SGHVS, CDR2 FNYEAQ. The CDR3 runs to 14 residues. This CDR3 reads CASNSPGQVETQYF. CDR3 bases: TGTGCCAGCAACTCCCCGGGACAGGTGGAGACCCAGTACTTC. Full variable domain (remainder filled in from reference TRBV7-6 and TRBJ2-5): GAGVSQSPRYKVTKRGQDVALRCDPISGHVSLYWYRQALGQGPEFLTYFNYEAQQDKSGLPNDRFSAERPEGSISTLTIQRTEQRDSAMYRCASNSPGQVETQYFGPGTRLLVL.

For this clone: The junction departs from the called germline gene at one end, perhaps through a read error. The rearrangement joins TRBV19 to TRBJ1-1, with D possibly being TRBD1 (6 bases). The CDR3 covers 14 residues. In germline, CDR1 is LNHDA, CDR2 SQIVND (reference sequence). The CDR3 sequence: CASRAGGVKTEAFF. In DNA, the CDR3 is TGTGCCAGTAGAGCCGGGGGCGTGAAGACTGAAGCTTTCTTT.

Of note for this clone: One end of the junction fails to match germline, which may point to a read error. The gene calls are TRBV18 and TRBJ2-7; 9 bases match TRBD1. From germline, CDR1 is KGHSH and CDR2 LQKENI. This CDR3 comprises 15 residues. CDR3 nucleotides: TGTGCCAGCGCCGGACAGGGGAACCCCTCCCACGAGCAGTACTTC. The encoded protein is CASAGQGNPSHEQYF.

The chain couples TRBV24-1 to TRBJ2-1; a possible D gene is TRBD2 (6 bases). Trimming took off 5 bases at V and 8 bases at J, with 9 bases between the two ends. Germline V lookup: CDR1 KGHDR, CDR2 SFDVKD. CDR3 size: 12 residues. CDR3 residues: CATSVAGYEQFF. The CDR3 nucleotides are TGTGCCACCAGTGTGGCGGGGTATGAGCAGTTCTTC.

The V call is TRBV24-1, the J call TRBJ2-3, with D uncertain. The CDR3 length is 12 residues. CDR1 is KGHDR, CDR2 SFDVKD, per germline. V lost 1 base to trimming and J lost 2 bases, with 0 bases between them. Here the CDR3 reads CATSDFTDTQYF. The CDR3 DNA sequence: TGTGCCACCAGTGATTTCACAGATACGCAGTATTTT.

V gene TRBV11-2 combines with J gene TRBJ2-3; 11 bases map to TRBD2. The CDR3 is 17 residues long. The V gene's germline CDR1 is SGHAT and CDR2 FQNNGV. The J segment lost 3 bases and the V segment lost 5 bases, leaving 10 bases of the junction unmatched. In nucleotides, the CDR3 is TGTGCCAGCAGCCTAAAAACGACTAGCGGGGTTACAGATACGCAGTATTTT. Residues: CASSLKTTSGVTDTQYF.

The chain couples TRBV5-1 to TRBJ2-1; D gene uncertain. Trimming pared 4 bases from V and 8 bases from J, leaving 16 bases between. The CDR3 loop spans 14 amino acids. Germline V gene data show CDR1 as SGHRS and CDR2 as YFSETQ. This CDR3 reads CASSLSNIAYEQFF. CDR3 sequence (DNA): TGCGCCAGCAGCCTTAGTAATATCGCTTATGAGCAGTTCTTC.

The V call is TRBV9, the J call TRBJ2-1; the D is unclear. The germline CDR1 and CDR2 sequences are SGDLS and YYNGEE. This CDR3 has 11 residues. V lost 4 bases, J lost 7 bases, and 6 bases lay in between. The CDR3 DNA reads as TGTGCCAGCAGCAGACTTAATGAGCAGTTCTTC. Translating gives CASSRLNEQFF.

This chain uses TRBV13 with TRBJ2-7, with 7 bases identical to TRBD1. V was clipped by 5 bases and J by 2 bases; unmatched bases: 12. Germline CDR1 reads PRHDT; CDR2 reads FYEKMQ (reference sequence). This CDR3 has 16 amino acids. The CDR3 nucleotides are TGTGCCAGCAGCCCCGACCCCGGGACAGTTACCTACGAGCAGTACTTC. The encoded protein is CASSPDPGTVTYEQYF.

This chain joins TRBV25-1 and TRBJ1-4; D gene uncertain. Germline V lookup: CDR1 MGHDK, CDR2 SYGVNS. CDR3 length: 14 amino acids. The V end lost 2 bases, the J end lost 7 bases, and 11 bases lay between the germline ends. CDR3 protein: CASSERGRTEKLFF. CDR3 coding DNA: TGTGCCAGCAGTGAAAGAGGCAGGACTGAAAAACTGTTTTTT.

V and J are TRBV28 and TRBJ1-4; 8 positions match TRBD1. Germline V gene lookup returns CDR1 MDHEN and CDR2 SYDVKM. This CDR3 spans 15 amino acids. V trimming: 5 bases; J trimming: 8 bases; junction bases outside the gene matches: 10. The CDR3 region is CASSTIGQGREKLFF. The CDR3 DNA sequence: TGTGCCAGCAGTACCATCGGACAGGGACGGGAAAAACTGTTTTTT.

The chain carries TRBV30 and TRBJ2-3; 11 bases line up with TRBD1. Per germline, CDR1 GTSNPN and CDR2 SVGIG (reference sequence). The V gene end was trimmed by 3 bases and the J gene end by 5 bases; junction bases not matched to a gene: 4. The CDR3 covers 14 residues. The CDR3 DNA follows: TGTGCCTGGAGCGGACAGGGGGCGAGAGATACGCAGTATTTT. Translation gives CAWSGQGARDTQYF.

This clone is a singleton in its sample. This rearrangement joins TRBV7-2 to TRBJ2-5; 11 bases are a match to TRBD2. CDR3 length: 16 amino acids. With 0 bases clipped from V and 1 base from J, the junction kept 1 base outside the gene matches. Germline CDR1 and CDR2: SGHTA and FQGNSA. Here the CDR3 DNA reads TGTGCCAGCAGCTTAGCTCTAGCGGGGGGCCAAGAGACCCAGTACTTC. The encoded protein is CASSLALAGGQETQYF. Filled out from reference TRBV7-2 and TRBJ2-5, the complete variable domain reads GAGVSQSPSNKVTEKGKDVELRCDPISGHTALYWYRQSLGQGLEFLIYFQGNSAPDKSGLPSDRFSAERTGGSVSTLTIQRTQQEDSAVYLCASSLALAGGQETQYFGPGTRLLVL.